The 21 T cell receptor beta chains in this list originate from one sample, sequenced in a study of T-cell reconstitution after alpha-beta-depleted transplantation in children. Preparation of the TCRbeta library was carried out with unique molecular identifiers. In TCRdb, the PCR reads were re-called with MiXCR into one record per CDR3 protein. The sample lists 130,000 to 150,000 distinct CDR3 sequences, around 9% occurring once. This specimen was PBMCs, mostly from graft donor cells, taken 180 days after TCRalphabeta/CD19-depleted stem cell transplant. The receptors shown here come from a female patient between 2 and 15 years old who had a stem cell transplant for congenital amegakaryocytic thrombocytopenia, so the T cells may come from the graft donor.

This clonotype occurred many times. The rearrangement uses TRBV10-3 and TRBJ2-4; TRBD1 aligns across 11 bases. This CDR3 is built from 13 residues. In germline, CDR1 is ENHRY, CDR2 SYGVKD. Trimming at V came to 7 bases and at J to 5 bases, leaving 1 base not matched to a gene. CDR3 region: CAIKGQGENIQYF. CDR3 DNA: TGTGCCATCAAGGGACAGGGGGAAAACATTCAGTACTTC.

The V gene is TRBV7-3, the J gene TRBJ2-5; no reliable D call. Trimming took 1 base from V and 2 from J, leaving 11 bases between them. The CDR3 runs 15 residues. CDR1 SGHTA and CDR2 FQGTGA come from the germline V gene. CDR3 region: CASSLIKGQQETQYF. Here the CDR3 DNA reads TGTGCCAGCAGCTTAATTAAAGGGCAGCAAGAGACCCAGTACTTC.

This clonotype was seen ten or more times. This chain joins TRBV28 and TRBJ1-3; D unclear. Germline V gives CDR1 MDHEN, CDR2 SYDVKM. The CDR3 has 15 residues. Trimming stripped 6 bases from V and 0 bases from J, with 12 bases between. In DNA, the CDR3 is TGTGCCAGCAGACCAGACACTCACTCTGGAAACACCATATATTTT. It translates to CASRPDTHSGNTIYF.

The table lists this clonotype with many counts. This chain connects TRBV29-1 to TRBJ2-3; D is uncertain. This CDR3 has 14 residues. CDR1 is SQVTM, CDR2 ANQGSEA, per germline. V shed 7 bases and J shed 10 bases, with 24 bases lying between them. The CDR3 reads CSARWWPSRWAQYF. CDR3 coding DNA: TGCAGCGCCCGGTGGTGGCCGTCAAGGTGGGCGCAGTATTTT.

The rearrangement links TRBV5-1 to TRBJ2-5; a weak D match, TRBD2 (6 bases). Trimming left V 0 bases short and J 5 bases short, with 17 bases between. The germline CDR1 and CDR2 sequences are SGHRS and YFSETQ. The length of the CDR3 is 16 residues. The CDR3 is CASSLVTSHSRETQYF. The CDR3 DNA reads as TGCGCCAGCAGCTTGGTCACTAGCCATAGTCGGGAGACCCAGTACTTC.

Many counts were recorded for this clonotype. The CDR3 nucleotides are TGCGCCAGCAGCCCCACGGAGGGCTCGTGGGCAGATACGCAGTATTTT. Translated: CASSPTEGSWADTQYF. The V gene is TRBV4-1, the J gene TRBJ2-3, with a tentative D call TRBD2 (6 bases). This CDR3 contains 16 residues. V was clipped by 4 bases and J by 4 bases, with 18 bases between them. Germline CDR1 MGHRA, CDR2 YSYEKL.

There are many counts of this clonotype. The J gene is TRBJ1-5, the V gene TRBV18; weak D call: TRBD1 (5 bases). The CDR3 sequence is 14 residues long. CDR1 and CDR2 from the germline V gene are KGHSH and LQKENI. Trimming took 2 bases from V and 7 from J, leaving 12 bases between them. CDR3 in DNA: TGTGCCAGCTCACCAGGGGGACCTGAGCAGCCCCAGCATTTT. As protein: CASSPGGPEQPQHF.

This clonotype was seen ten or more times. The rearrangement uses TRBV10-3 and TRBJ2-7, with 9 bases identical to TRBD2. The CDR3 extends over 14 amino acids. In germline, CDR1 is ENHRY, CDR2 SYGVKD. Trimming removed 4 bases from V and 2 bases from J; junction bases left unmatched: 3. CDR3 nucleotide sequence: TGTGCCATCAGTGGACTAGCGGCCCCCTACGAGCAGTACTTC. This codes for CAISGLAAPYEQYF.

This chain connects TRBV5-5 to TRBJ1-2; D is uncertain. CDR3 length equals 13 residues. Germline assignment: CDR1 SGHKS and CDR2 YYEKEE (reference sequence). The V gene lost 0 bases and the J gene lost 8 bases, with 11 bases spanning the gap. CDR3 loop: CASSLGLLGGYTF. The CDR3 DNA sequence: TGTGCCAGCAGCTTGGGACTCCTCGGGGGCTACACCTTC. Using reference TRBV5-5 and TRBJ1-2 for the parts outside the CDR3, the full variable domain is DAGVTQSPTHLIKTRGQQVTLRCSPISGHKSVSWYQQVLGQGPQFIFQYYEKEERGRGNFPDRFSARQFPNYSSELNVNALLLGDSALYLCASSLGLLGGYTFGSGTRLTVV.

This clonotype was seen ten or more times. Here the CDR3 reads CASSPPPLMYNNEQFF. The CDR3 DNA reads TGTGCCAGCAGTCCCCCGCCTTTAATGTACAACAATGAGCAGTTCTTC. J is TRBJ2-1 and V is TRBV12-3 or TRBV12-4; D unclear. With 5 bases removed from V and 5 bases from J, the gap between germline ends came to 19 bases. The CDR3 length is 16 residues.

The genes are TRBV28 and TRBJ2-1; D gene uncertain. CDR1 MDHEN and CDR2 SYDVKM come from the germline V gene. The CDR3 spans 12 residues. The V end lost 1 base, the J end lost 10 bases, and 8 bases lay between the germline ends. The CDR3 DNA is TGTGCCAGCAGTTTATCTATGGTGGAGCAGTTCTTC. It specifies CASSLSMVEQFF.

The table lists this clonotype with a few counts. The chain links TRBV7-9 to TRBJ1-1; possible D gene TRBD1, 6 bases. CDR1 SEHNR and CDR2 FQNEAQ come from the germline V gene (reference sequence). This CDR3 comprises 13 residues. V shed 5 bases and J shed 3 bases, with 10 bases lying between them. This CDR3 reads CASSKTGYTEAFF. The CDR3 DNA reads as TGTGCCAGCAGCAAAACAGGGTACACTGAAGCTTTCTTT.

This clonotype was seen repeatedly, ten times or more. The chain uses TRBV15 and TRBJ2-2; no definite D call. V shed 0 bases and J shed 6 bases, with 2 bases lying between them. CDR1 and CDR2 (germline): LNHNV, YYDKDF (reference sequence). This CDR3 contains 12 residues. In DNA, the CDR3 is TGTGCCACCAGCAGAGATCCCGGGGAGCTGTTTTTT. The encoded protein is CATSRDPGELFF.

This clonotype has ten or more counts. The rearrangement uses TRBV7-9 and TRBJ1-1; 8 nucleotides line up with TRBD1. From germline, CDR1 is SEHNR and CDR2 FQNEAQ (reference sequence). V shed 3 bases and J 4 bases; nucleotides not matched to a gene: 13. This CDR3 contains 17 residues. The CDR3 is CASSFTALLTGGTEAFF. The CDR3, as DNA: TGTGCCAGCAGCTTCACCGCCCTACTTACAGGGGGCACTGAAGCTTTCTTT. The full variable domain, its missing parts supplied by reference TRBV7-9 and TRBJ1-1, is DTGVSQNPRHKITKRGQNVTFRCDPISEHNRLYWYRQTLGQGPEFLTYFQNEAQLEKSRLLSDRFSAERPKGSFSTLEIQRTEQGDSAMYLCASSFTALLTGGTEAFFGQGTRLTVV.

This clonotype was seen ten or more times. The CDR3 is CASSVRQGAYNEQFF. The CDR3 nucleotides are TGTGCCAGCAGCGTACGACAGGGGGCGTACAATGAGCAGTTCTTC. The gene calls are TRBV9 and TRBJ2-1, with 10 bases aligning to TRBD1. The V gene end was trimmed by 1 base and the J gene end by 4 bases; junction bases not matched to a gene: 2. The CDR3 is 15 amino acids. Germline V gene sequence: CDR1 SGDLS, CDR2 YYNGEE.

This clonotype was counted a few times. The V and J genes are TRBV12-3 or TRBV12-4 and TRBJ2-1; a weak D match, TRBD1 (6 bases). Trimming took 5 bases from V and 7 from J, leaving 15 bases between them. The CDR3 length is 14 residues. The CDR3 sequence: CASSPTTGLNEQFF. The CDR3 DNA reads as TGTGCCAGCAGTCCCACGACAGGCCTAAATGAGCAGTTCTTC.

The sample holds a few counts of this clonotype. The V gene is TRBV11-1, the J gene TRBJ2-7, with D tentatively TRBD1 (6 bases). Deletions cut 5 bases from V and 5 bases from J, with 10 bases between. This CDR3 is 12 amino acids long. Germline assignment: CDR1 SGHAT and CDR2 FQDESV (reference sequence). CDR3 residues: CASSNRVHEQYF. DNA for the CDR3: TGTGCCAGCAGCAACAGGGTCCACGAGCAGTACTTC.

Ten or more counts support this clonotype. The rearrangement uses TRBV5-1 and TRBJ2-4; D may correspond to TRBD1 or TRBD2 (6 bases each). This CDR3 comprises 16 residues. With 2 bases removed from V and 1 base from J, the gap between germline ends came to 13 bases. The germline V gene encodes CDR1 SGHRS and CDR2 YFSETQ. CDR3 sequence: CASSFGGLAAKNIQYF. As DNA, the CDR3 is TGCGCCAGCAGCTTCGGGGGCCTAGCGGCCAAAAACATTCAGTACTTC.

This clonotype has a handful of counts. This rearrangement joins TRBV12-3 or TRBV12-4 to TRBJ2-7; 11 bases map to TRBD2. The CDR3 spans 15 residues. V trimming: 4 bases; J trimming: 0 bases; junction bases outside the gene matches: 2. Written as DNA, the CDR3 is TGTGCCAGCAGTTGGGGACTAGCGGCCTCCTACGAGCAGTACTTC. This sequence encodes CASSWGLAASYEQYF.

To note about this clonotype: Possible read error: a much larger clone is one base away. V gene TRBV9 combines with J gene TRBJ2-5; D is undetermined. The CDR3 length is 14 residues. In germline, CDR1 is SGDLS, CDR2 YYNGEE. CDR3 amino acids: CASIVGSPKETQYF. For the CDR3, the DNA is TGTGCCAGCATCGTAGGTAGCCCCAAAGAGACCCAGTACTTC. Supplemented by reference TRBV9 and TRBJ2-5, the full variable domain reads DSGVTQTPKHLITATGQRVTLRCSPRSGDLSVYWYQQSLDQGLQFLIQYYNGEERAKGNILERFSAQQFPDLHSELNLSSLELGDSALYFCASIVGSPKETQYFGPGTRLLVL.

This chain connects TRBV20-1 to TRBJ2-5; D may be TRBD1 (6 bases). Germline loops: CDR1 DFQATT, CDR2 SNEGSKA (reference sequence). The ends were cut back, 3 bases at V and 1 base at J, with 15 bases in the middle. This CDR3 region has 15 residues. The CDR3 sequence is CSARDTGNIQETQYF. The CDR3 bases are TGCAGTGCTAGGGACACAGGGAACATCCAAGAGACCCAGTACTTC.